The 28 T cell receptor beta chains below all came from one sample that was sequenced in a study of blood T cell repertoires in COVID-19. The protocol was immunoSEQ multiplex PCR, while the TCRdb copy is restricted to in-frame clones and leaves out a portion. The table has over 150,000 clones, under 85% seen once. The sequenced material came from peripheral blood. These receptors were collected from a man aged 60 to 75 with COVID-19, enrolled during active disease.

The V call is TRBV19, the J call TRBJ1-5; D is perhaps TRBD1 (6 bases). The ends were cut back, 1 base at V and 3 bases at J, with 10 bases in the middle. Germline V CDR1 and CDR2: LNHDA, SQIVND (reference sequence). The CDR3 totals 15 residues. The CDR3 DNA follows: TGTGCCAGTAGTATAGCACAGGGATCCAATCAGCCCCAGCATTTT. It codes for CASSIAQGSNQPQHF.

This clone was detected only a few times. The V call is TRBV6-5, the J call TRBJ2-1, with 8 bases lining up with TRBD2. Germline trimming cut 5 bases from V and 4 bases from J; bases unmatched to any gene: 7. The germline gives CDR1 MNHEY, CDR2 SVGAGI. The length of the CDR3 is 15 residues. CDR3 sequence: CASSMTAGAYNEQFF. The DNA for the CDR3 is TGTGCCAGCAGTATGACAGCGGGAGCATACAATGAGCAGTTCTTC.

The rearrangement links TRBV6-2 or TRBV6-3 to TRBJ1-1; D perhaps matches TRBD1 (6 bases). Germline V gene data show CDR1 as MNHEY and CDR2 as SVGEGT. V was pared by 4 bases and J by 4 bases, with 13 bases between. This CDR3 is built from 14 residues. The CDR3 loop is CASSLATGFTEAFF. The DNA for the CDR3 is TGTGCCAGCAGTTTAGCTACAGGGTTCACTGAAGCTTTCTTT.

The chain recombines TRBV6-7 with TRBJ2-3; a weak D match, TRBD2 (5 bases). TRBV6-7 is given ORF status, its function remaining uncertain. The V end lost 9 bases, the J end lost 2 bases, and 24 bases lay between the germline ends. The length of the CDR3 is 17 residues. The CDR3 sequence is CASPSHIDGTLTDTQYF. The CDR3 DNA reads as TGTGCCAGTCCTAGCCACATCGACGGAACGCTCACAGATACGCAGTATTTT.

This clone appeared a few times. The rearrangement links TRBV6-2 or TRBV6-3 to TRBJ2-7; D may be TRBD2 (5 bases). The ends were cut back, 4 bases at V and 0 bases at J, with 10 bases in the middle. The CDR3 length is 14 residues. Germline assignment: CDR1 MNHEY and CDR2 SVGEGT. The DNA of the CDR3 is TGTGCCAGCAGTTCTCCTCGGGGCTCCTACGAGCAGTACTTC. Translation gives CASSSPRGSYEQYF.

The genes are TRBV5-4 and TRBJ2-5; D is possibly TRBD2 (6 bases). This CDR3 comprises 17 residues. Germline V gene sequence: CDR1 SGHNT, CDR2 YYREEE (reference sequence). The V and J ends lost 0 bases and 2 bases respectively, with 17 bases between them. As DNA, the CDR3 is TGTGCCAGCAGCTTGGCCCAGCTAGCAGGAGGGCAAGAGACCCAGTACTTC. This codes for CASSLAQLAGGQETQYF.

The chain recombines TRBV3-1 (or the pseudogene TRBV3-2) with TRBJ2-7; the match to TRBD1 covers 10 bases. Germline trimming cut 4 bases from V and 3 bases from J; bases unmatched to any gene: 6. Per germline, CDR1 LGHDT and CDR2 YNNKEL (reference sequence). The CDR3 is 15 amino acids. The CDR3 DNA reads as TGTGCCAGCAGCCTCCCCGGGACAGGGGACTACGAGCAGTACTTC. It codes for CASSLPGTGDYEQYF.

This chain links TRBV21-1 with TRBJ2-7; TRBD2 reflects the table's D call only, with no check against the DNA. TRBV21-1 represents a pseudogene. CDR3 length: 17 amino acids. CDR3 sequence: CASKKSPQAGASYEQYF. CDR3 bases: TGTGCCAGCAAAAAGTCCCCCCAAGCGGGAGCGTCTTACGAGCAGTACTTC.

This chain joins TRBV5-6 and TRBJ1-2; D is unclear. Germline loops: CDR1 SGHDT, CDR2 YYEEEE. Trimming cost V 2 bases and J 0 bases, with 5 bases left between them. CDR3 length equals 13 residues. The CDR3 is CASSLRANYGYTF. The CDR3 DNA reads TGTGCCAGCAGCTTACGAGCTAACTATGGCTACACCTTC.

This rearrangement joins TRBV7-2 to TRBJ1-5; maybe TRBD1 (5 bases). Germline V gives CDR1 SGHTA, CDR2 FQGNSA. Trimming took 4 bases from V and 8 from J, leaving 15 bases between them. This CDR3 is 14 amino acids long. CDR3 protein: CASSSLPGREPQHF. In DNA, the CDR3 is TGTGCCAGCAGCTCCCTTCCAGGGAGGGAGCCCCAGCATTTT.

This chain's CDR3 is CASSQDYRGGIGDTQYF. CDR3 bases: TGCGCCAGCAGCCAAGATTATCGGGGGGGGATTGGAGATACGCAGTATTTT. V usage is TRBV4-3 and J usage is TRBJ2-3, with 8 bases fitting TRBD2. Trimming removed 0 bases from V and 5 bases from J; junction bases left unmatched: 10. The CDR3 has 17 amino acids. Germline values: CDR1 LGHNA, CDR2 YSLEER.

The sample holds one count of this clone. V is TRBV28 and J is TRBJ1-1; unclear D gene. There are 12 residues in the CDR3. V was cut by 6 bases and J by 8 bases, with 13 bases left in between. In germline, CDR1 is MDHEN, CDR2 SYDVKM. This CDR3 is CASSLLYAEAFF. The CDR3 nucleotides read TGTGCCAGCAGCCTACTATATGCGGAAGCTTTCTTT. Looking up the rest from reference TRBV28 and TRBJ1-1 gives the full variable domain: DVKVTQSSRYLVKRTGEKVFLECVQDMDHENMFWYRQDPGLGLRLIYFSYDVKMKEKGDIPEGYSVSREKKERFSLILESASTNQTSMYLCASSLLYAEAFFGQGTRLTVV.

This chain uses TRBV18 with TRBJ1-3; D is unresolved. V lost 1 base, J lost 4 bases, and 11 bases lay in between. The CDR3 consists of 15 residues. Germline assignment: CDR1 KGHSH and CDR2 LQKENI. The CDR3 spells CASSPRQTVGNTIYF. The CDR3 coding sequence is TGTGCCAGCTCACCACGTCAAACAGTCGGAAACACCATATATTTT.

The CDR3 bases are TGTGCCTTGCTGGGACAGAAATATCAGCCCCAGCATTTT. It is translated as CALLGQKYQPQHF. This rearrangement joins TRBV30 to TRBJ1-5; 7 bases align to TRBD1. The CDR3 extends over 13 amino acids. V shed 7 bases, J shed 5 bases, and the junction held 8 bases outside the gene matches. Germline V CDR1 and CDR2: GTSNPN, SVGIG (reference sequence).

This clone occurred a few times. The chain uses TRBV27 and TRBJ2-7; maybe TRBD1 (6 bases). V gave up 3 bases and J gave up 3 bases, with 12 bases separating them. In germline, CDR1 is MNHEY, CDR2 SMNVEV (reference sequence). The CDR3 is 14 residues long. The CDR3 reads CASSLSQGVYEQYF. The CDR3, as DNA: TGTGCCAGCAGTTTGTCACAGGGAGTCTACGAGCAGTACTTC.

This clone turned up a few times. The rearrangement uses TRBV11-2 and TRBJ1-2, with 9 bases fitting TRBD1. Unmatched junction bases numbered 6, after V lost 5 bases and J lost 8 bases. Per the germline V gene, CDR1 is SGHAT and CDR2 is FQNNGV. The CDR3 covers 13 residues. The DNA of the CDR3 is TGTGCCAGCAGCCTGGACAGGGGCGGCGGCTACACCTTC. This encodes CASSLDRGGGYTF.

The chain is built from TRBV13 and TRBJ2-2; D remains ambiguous. Trimming cost V 5 bases and J 5 bases, with 9 bases left between them. Germline-derived CDR1 and CDR2 are PRHDT and FYEKMQ (reference sequence). The CDR3 is made up of 13 amino acids. In nucleotides, the CDR3 is TGTGCCAGCAGCCCCCCCCGGACCGGGGAGCTGTTTTTT. As protein: CASSPPRTGELFF.

In this sample, this clone turned up a few times. The chain couples TRBV19 to TRBJ1-3; D ambiguous. V shed 7 bases and J shed 1 base, with 17 bases lying between them. The CDR3 totals 16 residues. Germline V gene lookup returns CDR1 LNHDA and CDR2 SQIVND (reference sequence). In nucleotides, the CDR3 is TGTGCCAGTACCTCTACCCGAGCGGAATCTGGAAACACCATATATTTT. Its translation is CASTSTRAESGNTIYF. The entire variable domain, with the rest obtained from reference TRBV19 and TRBJ1-3, is as follows: DGGITQSPKYLFRKEGQNVTLSCEQNLNHDAMYWYRQDPGQGLRLIYYSQIVNDFQKGDIAEGYSVSREKKESFPLTVTSAQKNPTAFYLCASTSTRAESGNTIYFGEGSWLTVV.

The chain combines TRBV5-6 with TRBJ1-5; tentatively, D is TRBD1 (5 bases). The V gene lost 0 bases and the J gene lost 2 bases, with 12 bases spanning the gap. In germline, CDR1 is SGHDT, CDR2 YYEEEE. CDR3 size: 16 residues. For the CDR3, the DNA is TGTGCCAGCAGCTTGGGACCCGGGGGTGGCAATCAGCCCCAGCATTTT. As protein: CASSLGPGGGNQPQHF.

The rearrangement joins TRBV4-3 to TRBJ1-5, with no clear D. V was trimmed by 0 bases and J by 3 bases, leaving 9 bases between them. CDR3 length equals 15 residues. Germline assignment: CDR1 LGHNA and CDR2 YSLEER. CDR3 sequence: CASSQETGDNQPQHF. The DNA of the CDR3 is TGCGCCAGCAGCCAAGAGACCGGGGACAATCAGCCCCAGCATTTT.

This clone showed up just once. The V gene is TRBV27, the J gene TRBJ2-1; 12 bases match TRBD2. V was clipped by 6 bases and J by 6 bases; unmatched bases: 9. Per germline, CDR1 MNHEY and CDR2 SMNVEV (reference sequence). This CDR3 is 16 amino acids long. The CDR3 DNA reads TGTGCCAGCAGGCCTCTCCTAGCGGGGGGGATCAATGAGCAGTTCTTC. Its protein product is CASRPLLAGGINEQFF.

This sequence joins TRBV10-1 and TRBJ1-1, with 7 bases identical to TRBD1. Germline V gene sequence: CDR1 WNHNN, CDR2 SYGVQD (reference sequence). Trimming removed 6 bases from V and 2 bases from J; junction bases left unmatched: 6. There are 14 residues in the CDR3. CDR3 coding DNA: TGCGCCAGCAGACAGACAGGGATTAACACTGAAGCTTTCTTT. It encodes CASRQTGINTEAFF.

The chain recombines TRBV7-2 with TRBJ1-5; D gene ambiguous. V gave up 6 bases and J gave up 3 bases, with 15 bases separating them. The germline V gene has CDR1 SGHTA and CDR2 FQGNSA. The CDR3 has 15 amino acids. The DNA for the CDR3 is TGTGCCAGCAGTGCAAGCGGGCTCAACAATCAGCCCCAGCATTTT. Its protein product is CASSASGLNNQPQHF.

This clone occurred once. V is TRBV10-3 and J is TRBJ2-1; D is possibly TRBD2 (5 bases). Per germline, CDR1 ENHRY and CDR2 SYGVKD. The CDR3 is 14 amino acids. With 6 bases removed from V and 3 bases from J, the gap between germline ends came to 12 bases. DNA of the CDR3: TGTGCCATCAGCGGTGAGGGTGGCTACAATGAGCAGTTCTTC. Translating gives CAISGEGGYNEQFF.

V and J are TRBV2 and TRBJ1-1; D possibly corresponds to TRBD1 (5 bases). This CDR3 has 12 amino acids. Germline V gives CDR1 SNHLY, CDR2 FYNNEI. V lost 2 bases to trimming and J lost 6 bases, with 7 bases between them. The CDR3 spells CASSEKGSEAFF. CDR3 DNA sequence: TGTGCCAGCAGTGAAAAGGGGTCTGAAGCTTTCTTT.

This chain joins TRBV6-5 and TRBJ1-6; TRBD1 aligns across 9 bases. The CDR3 runs to 14 residues. The V gene's germline CDR1 is MNHEY and CDR2 SVGAGI. V shed 5 bases and J 6 bases; nucleotides not matched to a gene: 2. The CDR3 region has the DNA TGTGCCAGCAGTACGGGACAGGGTAATTCACCCCTCCACTTT. This sequence encodes CASSTGQGNSPLHF.

This clone occurred once. The rearrangement joins TRBV7-2 to TRBJ2-3; D is unresolved. The CDR3 runs to 14 residues. Per the germline V gene, CDR1 is SGHTA and CDR2 is FQGNSA. V lost 3 bases and J lost 2, with 9 bases in between. The CDR3 sequence is CASSLGFSTDTQYF. The CDR3 DNA follows: TGTGCCAGCAGCTTGGGCTTTTCCACAGATACGCAGTATTTT.

The chain has TRBV19 and TRBJ1-4, with D possibly being TRBD1 (5 bases). The CDR3 is 14 amino acids. V lost 8 bases, J lost 3 bases, and 13 bases lay in between. Per germline, CDR1 LNHDA and CDR2 SQIVND (reference sequence). The CDR3 is CASSARAANEKLFF. The CDR3, as DNA: TGTGCCAGTTCAGCCAGGGCAGCTAATGAAAAACTGTTTTTT.